Detailed here is one T cell receptor beta chain. PBMCs stemmed from 10 ml of fresh peripheral blood. The authors amplified TCR beta CDR3 regions from RNA transcripts. First-round RT-PCR with HTBI primers preceded a second-round multiplex PCR. TCRdb processed the multiplex PCR reads anew with MiXCR; each CDR3 protein has one entry. The sample includes about 700,000 distinct CDR3 sequences, under 50% of them seen just once. The entry originates in a study of Graves' ophthalmopathy and Graves' hyperthyroidism. The germline V gene has CDR1 SNHLY and CDR2 FYNNEI. After removal of 0 bases from V and 6 bases from J, the junction contained 6 bases not matched to a gene. The CDR3 totals 18 residues.

The chain employs TRBV2 and TRBJ1-6, with 12 bases identical to TRBD1. The TCR comes from an adult man with Graves' ophthalmopathy. Sample: peripheral blood. CDR3 sequence: CASSEAPGTGGGNSPLHF. The CDR3 bases are TGTGCCAGCAGTGAAGCACCCGGGACAGGGGGCGGTAATTCACCCCTCCACTTT.